The 15 T cell receptor beta chains presented below share a single source sample, sequenced in a study of CD8 T cells in Susac syndrome. The RNA, about 0.45 to 1 ug, was put through reverse transcription using random hexamers. Using its own MiXCR run on the immunoSEQ multiplex PCR reads, TCRdb lists one record per CDR3 protein. Of 100,000 to 150,000 distinct CDR3 sequences in the sample, around 85% were seen once. Specimen: CD8+ T cells from PBMCs. Every receptor here comes from a human donor with multiple sclerosis.

The chain has TRBV9 and TRBJ1-1; D not certain. The CDR3 loop spans 13 amino acids. The V end lost 0 bases, the J end lost 3 bases, and 6 bases lay between the germline ends. CDR1 is SGDLS and CDR2 is YYNGEE in the germline V gene. CDR3 DNA: TGTGCCAGCAGCGTAGGCGGCGACACTGAAGCTTTCTTT. Translating gives CASSVGGDTEAFF.

This chain connects TRBV4-2 to TRBJ1-1, with D perhaps TRBD1 (5 bases). CDR1 LGHNA and CDR2 YNFKEQ come from the germline V gene. The length of the CDR3 is 15 residues. V was cut by 0 bases and J by 0 bases, with 8 bases left in between. The CDR3 here is CASSQDTGLNTEAFF. The DNA of the CDR3 is TGTGCCAGCAGCCAAGATACAGGATTGAACACTGAAGCTTTCTTT.

The DNA for the CDR3 is TGTGCCACCAGTGCGGGACTCGGCAATGAGCAGTTCTTC. As protein: CATSAGLGNEQFF. The chain links TRBV24-1 to TRBJ2-1; tentative D call: TRBD2 (6 bases). CDR3 length: 13 residues. CDR1 and CDR2 (germline): KGHDR, SFDVKD. The V gene lost 5 bases and the J gene lost 6 bases, with 10 bases spanning the gap.

The rearrangement joins TRBV19 to TRBJ2-1, with 8 nucleotides matching TRBD2. CDR3 length equals 16 residues. Germline V lookup: CDR1 LNHDA, CDR2 SQIVND (reference sequence). J gave up 0 bases and V 10 bases, and 11 bases lay outside the gene matches. The CDR3 spells CATSRDREGSYNEQFF. CDR3 nucleotides: TGTGCCACTTCCAGAGACCGGGAGGGCTCCTACAATGAGCAGTTCTTC.

The chain carries TRBV30 and TRBJ2-1; D ambiguous. CDR1 is GTSNPN, CDR2 SVGIG, per germline (reference sequence). CDR3 length equals 14 residues. The V end was cut by 7 bases, the J end by 5 bases, with 18 bases between. DNA of the CDR3: TGTGCCTTGACTGGAGTAAGTAGTCACAATGAGCAGTTCTTC. Amino acid sequence: CALTGVSSHNEQFF. Using reference TRBV30 and TRBJ2-1 for the parts outside the CDR3, the full variable domain is SQTIHQWPATLVQPVGSPLSLECTVEGTSNPNLYWYRQAAGRGLQLLFYSVGIGQISSEVPQNLSASRPQDRQFILSSKKLLLSDSGFYLCALTGVSSHNEQFFGPGTRLTVL.

This clonotype appeared once. Written as DNA, the CDR3 is TGTGCCAGCAGCAAAGCGCTAGACAGGAACAATCAGCCCCAGCATTTT. It is translated as CASSKALDRNNQPQHF. The V and J genes are TRBV21-1 and TRBJ1-5; TRBD1 reflects the table's D call only, with no check against the DNA. TRBV21-1 is a pseudogene segment. This CDR3 contains 16 residues.

V and J are TRBV28 and TRBJ1-1; 8 bases map to TRBD1. CDR1 is MDHEN, CDR2 SYDVKM, per germline. The trim removed 3 bases at V and 1 base at J, leaving 4 bases unmatched. The CDR3 contains 15 residues. The CDR3 sequence is CASSFRGPRNTEAFF. For the CDR3, the DNA is TGTGCCAGCAGTTTCAGGGGGCCGAGGAACACTGAAGCTTTCTTT.

In DNA form, the CDR3 reads TGTGCCAGCAGCCCGCCGCCGGCTGGGGCCAACGTCCTGACTTTC. Encoded protein: CASSPPPAGANVLTF. The rearrangement links TRBV7-2 to TRBJ2-6; D is uncertain. Trimming removed 5 bases from V and 2 bases from J, with 10 bases in between. Germline loops: CDR1 SGHTA, CDR2 FQGNSA. The CDR3 runs to 15 residues.

The rearrangement links TRBV12-3 or TRBV12-4 to TRBJ1-2, with 9 bases identical to TRBD1. J lost 8 bases, V lost 6 bases, and 7 bases had no gene match. The CDR3 runs to 13 residues. CDR3 loop: CASRTWTGDGYTF. The CDR3 DNA sequence: TGTGCCAGCAGGACCTGGACAGGGGACGGCTACACCTTC.

This sequence joins TRBV27 and TRBJ2-1; 8 nucleotides agree with TRBD2. Per the germline V gene, CDR1 is MNHEY and CDR2 is SMNVEV (reference sequence). The V gene end was trimmed by 8 bases and the J gene end by 5 bases; junction bases not matched to a gene: 8. The CDR3 runs to 14 residues. The CDR3 bases are TGTGCCAGCCGCCGGGGGGGGCCAAACAATGAGCAGTTCTTC. Translating it yields CASRRGGPNNEQFF.

The chain recombines TRBV19 with TRBJ1-2; 7 positions match TRBD1. Per germline, CDR1 LNHDA and CDR2 SQIVND (reference sequence). There are 17 residues in the CDR3. The J segment lost 0 bases and the V segment lost 7 bases, leaving 14 bases of the junction unmatched. The CDR3 DNA sequence: TGTGCCAGTAAAAGGAGAAGGGACAGCGATCCTAACTATGGCTACACCTTC. Translation: CASKRRRDSDPNYGYTF. The whole variable domain, remainder taken from reference TRBV19 and TRBJ1-2, is DGGITQSPKYLFRKEGQNVTLSCEQNLNHDAMYWYRQDPGQGLRLIYYSQIVNDFQKGDIAEGYSVSREKKESFPLTVTSAQKNPTAFYLCASKRRRDSDPNYGYTFGSGTRLTVV.

V is TRBV28 and J is TRBJ2-1, with 7 bases aligning to TRBD1. Trimming removed 7 bases from V and 5 bases from J; junction bases left unmatched: 8. CDR3 size: 14 residues. From germline, CDR1 is MDHEN and CDR2 SYDVKM. The CDR3 coding sequence is TGTGCCAGCAAGTCGCCAGGGGGAAACAATGAGCAGTTCTTC. This sequence encodes CASKSPGGNNEQFF.

J is TRBJ2-7 and V is TRBV6-5; unclear D gene. Trimming pared 0 bases from V and 0 bases from J, leaving 12 bases between. Germline V gives CDR1 MNHEY, CDR2 SVGAGI. This CDR3 has 16 residues. CDR3 nucleotide sequence: TGTGCCAGCAGTTACTCGATTGGCCCGAACTCCTACGAGCAGTACTTC. Translating gives CASSYSIGPNSYEQYF.

The gene calls are TRBV27 and TRBJ2-1, with no clear D. The CDR3 runs 16 residues. The V end lost 6 bases, the J end lost 0 bases, and 15 bases lay between the germline ends. The germline CDR1 and CDR2 sequences are MNHEY and SMNVEV (reference sequence). The CDR3 DNA reads TGTGCCAGCAGGAGCTACAGCGCCAGCTCCTACAATGAGCAGTTCTTC. Its translation is CASRSYSASSYNEQFF.

The V call is TRBV7-9, the J call TRBJ1-1; D not resolved. This CDR3 has 13 residues. V was shortened by 5 bases and J by 1 base, with 8 bases between the two germline ends. Germline CDR1 and CDR2: SEHNR and FQNEAQ (reference sequence). This CDR3 reads CASSPPGNTEAFF. The CDR3 DNA reads as TGTGCCAGCAGCCCACCCGGGAACACTGAAGCTTTCTTT.